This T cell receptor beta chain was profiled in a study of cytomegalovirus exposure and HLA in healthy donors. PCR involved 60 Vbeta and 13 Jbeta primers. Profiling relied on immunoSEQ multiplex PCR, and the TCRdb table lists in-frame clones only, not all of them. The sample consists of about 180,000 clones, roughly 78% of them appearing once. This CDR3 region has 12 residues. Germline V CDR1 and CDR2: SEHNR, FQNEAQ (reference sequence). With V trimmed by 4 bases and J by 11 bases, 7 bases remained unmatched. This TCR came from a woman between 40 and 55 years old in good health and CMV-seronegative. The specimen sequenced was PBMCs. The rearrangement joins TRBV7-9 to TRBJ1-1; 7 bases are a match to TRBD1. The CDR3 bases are TGTGCCAGCAGCTCGACAGGGATTCATGCTTTCTTT. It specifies CASSSTGIHAFF.